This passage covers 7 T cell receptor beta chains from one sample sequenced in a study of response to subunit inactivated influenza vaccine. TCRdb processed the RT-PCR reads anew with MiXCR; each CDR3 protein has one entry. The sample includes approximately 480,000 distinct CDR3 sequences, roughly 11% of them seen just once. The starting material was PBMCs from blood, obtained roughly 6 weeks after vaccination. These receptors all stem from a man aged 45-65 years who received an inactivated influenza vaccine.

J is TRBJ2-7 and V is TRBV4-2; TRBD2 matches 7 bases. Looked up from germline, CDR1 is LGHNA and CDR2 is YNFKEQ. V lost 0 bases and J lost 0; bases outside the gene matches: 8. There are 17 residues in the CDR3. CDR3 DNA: TGTGCCAGCAGCCAAGAAGTCAGCGCTAGCGGCTCCTACGAGCAGTACTTC. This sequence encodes CASSQEVSASGSYEQYF.

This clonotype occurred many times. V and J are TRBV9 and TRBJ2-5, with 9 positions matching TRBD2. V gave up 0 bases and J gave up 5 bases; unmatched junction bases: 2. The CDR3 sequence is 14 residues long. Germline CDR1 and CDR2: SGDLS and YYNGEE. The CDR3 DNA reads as TGTGCCAGCAGCGTAGCCAGCGGGAGGGAGACCCAGTACTTC. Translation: CASSVASGRETQYF.

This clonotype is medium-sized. The CDR3 loop is CAISRAGGGETQYF. The CDR3 DNA follows: TGTGCCATCAGTCGGGCAGGGGGCGGAGAGACCCAGTACTTC. This rearrangement joins TRBV10-3 to TRBJ2-5; 8 bases are a match to TRBD1. The CDR3 has 14 amino acids. Germline V gene lookup returns CDR1 ENHRY and CDR2 SYGVKD. The junction had 6 bases not matched to a gene; V was cut back by 5 bases and J by 4 bases.

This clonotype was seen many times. The CDR3 sequence: CSARSSGNTIYF. The DNA of the CDR3 is TGCAGCGCCCGGTCCTCTGGAAACACCATATATTTT. V and J are TRBV29-1 and TRBJ1-3; D unresolved. Germline CDR1 SQVTM, CDR2 ANQGSEA. CDR3 size: 12 residues. The ends were cut back, 7 bases at V and 0 bases at J, with 7 bases in the middle.

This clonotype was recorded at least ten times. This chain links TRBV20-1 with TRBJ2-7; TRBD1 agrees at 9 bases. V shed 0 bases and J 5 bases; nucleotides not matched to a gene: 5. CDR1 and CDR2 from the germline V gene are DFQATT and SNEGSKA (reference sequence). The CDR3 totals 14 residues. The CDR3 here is CSARDVDRGHEQYF. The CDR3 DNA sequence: TGCAGTGCTAGAGATGTGGACAGGGGCCACGAGCAGTACTTC.

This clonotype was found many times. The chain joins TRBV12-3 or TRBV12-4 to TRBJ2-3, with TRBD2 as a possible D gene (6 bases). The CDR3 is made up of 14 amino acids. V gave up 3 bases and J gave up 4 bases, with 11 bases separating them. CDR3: CASSFIASADTQYF. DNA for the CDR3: TGTGCCAGCAGTTTTATCGCTAGCGCAGATACGCAGTATTTT.

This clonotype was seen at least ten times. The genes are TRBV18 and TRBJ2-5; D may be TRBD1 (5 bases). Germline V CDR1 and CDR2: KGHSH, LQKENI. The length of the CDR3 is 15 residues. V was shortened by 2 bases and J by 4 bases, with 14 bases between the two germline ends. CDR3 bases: TGTGCCAGCTCACCAGAGACAGATTTTCGAGAGACCCAGTACTTC. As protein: CASSPETDFRETQYF.